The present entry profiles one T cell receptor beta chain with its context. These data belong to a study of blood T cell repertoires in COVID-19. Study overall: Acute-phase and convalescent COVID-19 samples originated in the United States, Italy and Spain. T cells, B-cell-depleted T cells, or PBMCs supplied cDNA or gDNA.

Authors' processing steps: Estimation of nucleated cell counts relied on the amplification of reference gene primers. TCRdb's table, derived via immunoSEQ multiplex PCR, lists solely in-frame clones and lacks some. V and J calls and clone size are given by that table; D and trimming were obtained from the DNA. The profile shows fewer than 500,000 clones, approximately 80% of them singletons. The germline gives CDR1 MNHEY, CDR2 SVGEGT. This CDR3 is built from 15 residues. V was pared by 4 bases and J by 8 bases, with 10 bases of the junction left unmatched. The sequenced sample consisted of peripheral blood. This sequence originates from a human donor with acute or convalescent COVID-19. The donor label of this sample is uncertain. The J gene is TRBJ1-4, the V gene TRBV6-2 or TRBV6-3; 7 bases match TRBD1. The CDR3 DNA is TGTGCCAGCAGTTCAGGGACAGATATTTCCGAAAAACTGTTTTTT. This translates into CASSSGTDISEKLFF.